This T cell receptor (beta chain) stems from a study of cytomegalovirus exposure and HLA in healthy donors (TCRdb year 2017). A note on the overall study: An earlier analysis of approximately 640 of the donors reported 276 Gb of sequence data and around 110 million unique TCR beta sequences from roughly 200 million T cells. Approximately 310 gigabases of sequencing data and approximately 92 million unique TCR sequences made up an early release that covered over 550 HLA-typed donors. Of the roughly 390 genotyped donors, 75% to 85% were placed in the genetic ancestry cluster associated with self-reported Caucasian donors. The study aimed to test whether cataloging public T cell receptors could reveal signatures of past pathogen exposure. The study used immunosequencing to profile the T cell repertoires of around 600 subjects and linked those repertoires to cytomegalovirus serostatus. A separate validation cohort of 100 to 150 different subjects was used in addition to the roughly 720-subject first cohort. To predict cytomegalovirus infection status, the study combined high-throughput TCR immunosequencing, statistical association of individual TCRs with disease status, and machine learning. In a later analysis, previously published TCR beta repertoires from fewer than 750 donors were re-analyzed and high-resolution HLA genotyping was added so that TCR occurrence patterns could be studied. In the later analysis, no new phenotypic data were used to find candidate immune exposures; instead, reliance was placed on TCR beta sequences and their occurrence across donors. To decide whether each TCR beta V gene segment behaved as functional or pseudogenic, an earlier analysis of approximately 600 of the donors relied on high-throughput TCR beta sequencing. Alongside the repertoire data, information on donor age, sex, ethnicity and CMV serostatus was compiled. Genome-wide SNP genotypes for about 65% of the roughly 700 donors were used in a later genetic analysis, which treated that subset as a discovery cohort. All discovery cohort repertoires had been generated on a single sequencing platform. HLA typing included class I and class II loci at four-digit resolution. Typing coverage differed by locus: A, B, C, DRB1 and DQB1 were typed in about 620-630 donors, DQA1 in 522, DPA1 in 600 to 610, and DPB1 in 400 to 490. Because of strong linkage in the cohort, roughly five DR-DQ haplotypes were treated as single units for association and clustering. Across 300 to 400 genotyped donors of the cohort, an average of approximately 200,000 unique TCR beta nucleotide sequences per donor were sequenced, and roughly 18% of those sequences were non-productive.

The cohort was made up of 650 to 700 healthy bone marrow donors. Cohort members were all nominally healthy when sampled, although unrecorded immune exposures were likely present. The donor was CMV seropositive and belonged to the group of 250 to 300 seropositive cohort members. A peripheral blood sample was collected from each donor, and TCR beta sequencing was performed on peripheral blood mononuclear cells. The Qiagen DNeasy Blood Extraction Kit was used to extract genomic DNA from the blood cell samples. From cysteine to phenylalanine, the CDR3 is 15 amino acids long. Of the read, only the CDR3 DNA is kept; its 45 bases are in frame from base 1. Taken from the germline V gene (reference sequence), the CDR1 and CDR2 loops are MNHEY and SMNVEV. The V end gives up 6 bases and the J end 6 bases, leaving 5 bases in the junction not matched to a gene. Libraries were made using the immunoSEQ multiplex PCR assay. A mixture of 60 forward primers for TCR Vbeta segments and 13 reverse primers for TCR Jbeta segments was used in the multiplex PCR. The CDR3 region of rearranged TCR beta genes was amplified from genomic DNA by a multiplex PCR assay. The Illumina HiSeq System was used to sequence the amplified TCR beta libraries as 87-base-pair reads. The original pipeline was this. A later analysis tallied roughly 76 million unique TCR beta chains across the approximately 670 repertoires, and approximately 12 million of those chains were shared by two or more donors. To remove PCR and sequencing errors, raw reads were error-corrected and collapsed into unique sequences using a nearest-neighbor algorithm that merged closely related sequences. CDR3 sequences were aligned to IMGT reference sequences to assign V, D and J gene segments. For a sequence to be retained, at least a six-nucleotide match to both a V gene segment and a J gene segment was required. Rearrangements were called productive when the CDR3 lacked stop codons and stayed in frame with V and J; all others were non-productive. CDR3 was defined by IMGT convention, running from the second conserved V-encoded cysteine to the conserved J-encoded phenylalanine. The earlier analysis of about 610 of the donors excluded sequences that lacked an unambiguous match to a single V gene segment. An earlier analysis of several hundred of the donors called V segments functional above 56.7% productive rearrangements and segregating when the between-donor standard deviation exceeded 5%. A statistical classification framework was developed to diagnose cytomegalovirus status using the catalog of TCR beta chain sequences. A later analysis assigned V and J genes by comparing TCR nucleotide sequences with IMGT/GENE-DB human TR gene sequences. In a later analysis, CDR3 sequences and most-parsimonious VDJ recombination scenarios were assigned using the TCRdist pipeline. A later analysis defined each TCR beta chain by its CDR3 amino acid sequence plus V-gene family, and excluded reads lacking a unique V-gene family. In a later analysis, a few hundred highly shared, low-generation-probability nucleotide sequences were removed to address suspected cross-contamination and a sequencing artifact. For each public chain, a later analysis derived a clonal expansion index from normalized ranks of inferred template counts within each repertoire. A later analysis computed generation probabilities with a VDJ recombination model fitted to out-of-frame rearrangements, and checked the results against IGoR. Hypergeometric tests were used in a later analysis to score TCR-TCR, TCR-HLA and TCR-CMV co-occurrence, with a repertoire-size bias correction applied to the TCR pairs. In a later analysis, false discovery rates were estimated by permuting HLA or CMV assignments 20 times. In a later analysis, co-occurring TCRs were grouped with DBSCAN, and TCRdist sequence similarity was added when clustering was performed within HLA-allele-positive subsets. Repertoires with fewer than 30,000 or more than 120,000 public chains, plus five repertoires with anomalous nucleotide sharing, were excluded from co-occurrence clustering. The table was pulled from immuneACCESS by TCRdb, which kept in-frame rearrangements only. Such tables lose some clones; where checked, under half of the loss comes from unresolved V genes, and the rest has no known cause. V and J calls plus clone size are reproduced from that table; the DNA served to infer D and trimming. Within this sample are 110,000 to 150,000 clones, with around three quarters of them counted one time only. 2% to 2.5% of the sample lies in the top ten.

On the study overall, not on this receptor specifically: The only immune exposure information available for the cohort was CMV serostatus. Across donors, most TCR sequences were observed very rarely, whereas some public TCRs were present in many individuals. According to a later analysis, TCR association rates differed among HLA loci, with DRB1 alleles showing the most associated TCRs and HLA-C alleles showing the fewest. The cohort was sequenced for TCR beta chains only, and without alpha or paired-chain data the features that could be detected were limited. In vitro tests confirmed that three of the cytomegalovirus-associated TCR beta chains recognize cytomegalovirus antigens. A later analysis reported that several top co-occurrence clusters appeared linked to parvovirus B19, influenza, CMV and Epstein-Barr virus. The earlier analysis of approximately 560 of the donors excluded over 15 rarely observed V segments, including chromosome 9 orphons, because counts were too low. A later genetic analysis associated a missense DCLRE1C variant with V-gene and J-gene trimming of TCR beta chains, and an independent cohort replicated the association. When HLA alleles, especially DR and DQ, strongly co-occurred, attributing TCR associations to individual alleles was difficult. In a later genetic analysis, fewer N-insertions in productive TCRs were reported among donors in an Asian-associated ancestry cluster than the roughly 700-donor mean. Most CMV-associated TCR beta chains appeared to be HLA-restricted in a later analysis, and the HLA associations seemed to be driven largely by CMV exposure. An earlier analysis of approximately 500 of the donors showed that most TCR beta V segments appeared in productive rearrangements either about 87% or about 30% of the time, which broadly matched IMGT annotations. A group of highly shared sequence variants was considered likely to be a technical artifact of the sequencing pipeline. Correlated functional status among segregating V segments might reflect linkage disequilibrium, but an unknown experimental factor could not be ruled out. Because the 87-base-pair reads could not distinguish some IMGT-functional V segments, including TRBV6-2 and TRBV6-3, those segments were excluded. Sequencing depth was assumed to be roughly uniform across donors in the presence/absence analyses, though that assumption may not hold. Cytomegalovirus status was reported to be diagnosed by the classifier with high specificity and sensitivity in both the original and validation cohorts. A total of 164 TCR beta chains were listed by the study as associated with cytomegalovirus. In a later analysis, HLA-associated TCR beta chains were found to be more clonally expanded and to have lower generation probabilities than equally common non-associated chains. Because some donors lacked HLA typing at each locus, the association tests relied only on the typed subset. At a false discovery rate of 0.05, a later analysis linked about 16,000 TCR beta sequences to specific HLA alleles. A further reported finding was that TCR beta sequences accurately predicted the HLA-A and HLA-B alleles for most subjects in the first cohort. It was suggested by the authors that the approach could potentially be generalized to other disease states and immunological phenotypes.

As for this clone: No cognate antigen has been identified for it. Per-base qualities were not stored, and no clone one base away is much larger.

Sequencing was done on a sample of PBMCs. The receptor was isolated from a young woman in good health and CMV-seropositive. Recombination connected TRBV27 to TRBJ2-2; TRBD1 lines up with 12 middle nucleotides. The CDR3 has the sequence CASRGDRGRAGELFF. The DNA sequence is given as TGTGCCAGCAGGGGGGACAGGGGGCGGGCCGGGGAGCTGTTTTTT.